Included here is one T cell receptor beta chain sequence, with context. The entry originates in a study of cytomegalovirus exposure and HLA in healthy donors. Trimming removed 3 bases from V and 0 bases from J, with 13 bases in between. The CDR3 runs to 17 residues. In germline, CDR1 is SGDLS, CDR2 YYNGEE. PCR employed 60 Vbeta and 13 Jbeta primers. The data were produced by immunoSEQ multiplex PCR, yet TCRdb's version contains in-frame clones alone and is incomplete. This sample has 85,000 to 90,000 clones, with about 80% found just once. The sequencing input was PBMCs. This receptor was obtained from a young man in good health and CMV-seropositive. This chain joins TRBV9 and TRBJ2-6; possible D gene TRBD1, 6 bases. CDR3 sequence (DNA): TGTGCCAGCAGCGCGAGGACAGTAGGCTCTGGGGCCAACGTCCTGACTTTC. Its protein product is CASSARTVGSGANVLTF.